The 12 T cell receptor beta chains listed next were all sequenced from one sample in a study of cytomegalovirus exposure and HLA in healthy donors. The PCR made use of 60 Vbeta and 13 Jbeta primers. Profiling relied on immunoSEQ multiplex PCR, and the TCRdb table lists in-frame clones only, not all of them. Here the sample spans 130,000 to 150,000 clones, over 70% being singletons. Sample: PBMCs. The receptors derive from a man aged 40-49 years in good health and CMV-seropositive.

This clone was seen only once. The rearrangement joins TRBV9 to TRBJ1-5, with D possibly being TRBD1 (6 bases). V dropped 0 bases and J dropped 3 bases, with 10 bases sitting between them. The CDR3 is 15 amino acids. CDR1 and CDR2 (germline): SGDLS, YYNGEE. In nucleotides, the CDR3 is TGTGCCAGCAGCGTAGGAAGGGGGTTCAATCAGCCCCAGCATTTT. It codes for CASSVGRGFNQPQHF.

The chain has TRBV28 and TRBJ1-6; the D gene is possibly TRBD1 (5 bases). V gave up 6 bases and J gave up 5 bases, with 17 bases separating them. The CDR3 loop spans 16 amino acids. Germline loops: CDR1 MDHEN, CDR2 SYDVKM. This chain's CDR3 is CASSIQGGRNNSPLHF. The DNA of the CDR3 is TGTGCCAGCAGCATCCAGGGTGGCCGTAATAATTCACCCCTCCACTTT.

The chain combines TRBV7-2 with TRBJ1-3, with D possibly matching TRBD1 (5 bases). This CDR3 comprises 13 residues. Germline V lookup: CDR1 SGHTA, CDR2 FQGNSA. The V end was cut by 3 bases, the J end by 6 bases, with 9 bases between. CDR3 sequence: CASSFDSINTIYF. The CDR3 DNA reads as TGTGCCAGCAGCTTCGACAGCATAAACACCATATATTTT.

In its sample, this clone was seen a few times. This chain uses TRBV7-9 with TRBJ1-3; 9 bases fit TRBD1. This CDR3 is built from 16 residues. The V gene's germline CDR1 is SEHNR and CDR2 FQNEAQ (reference sequence). V gave up 5 bases and J gave up 4 bases; unmatched junction bases: 9. This chain's CDR3 is CASSPQQGAIGNTIYF. Here the CDR3 DNA reads TGTGCCAGCAGCCCGCAACAGGGGGCTATAGGAAACACCATATATTTT. The full variable domain, its missing parts supplied by reference TRBV7-9 and TRBJ1-3, is DTGVSQNPRHKITKRGQNVTFRCDPISEHNRLYWYRQTLGQGPEFLTYFQNEAQLEKSRLLSDRFSAERPKGSFSTLEIQRTEQGDSAMYLCASSPQQGAIGNTIYFGEGSWLTVV.

This clone was observed a single time. The chain employs TRBV6-1 and TRBJ1-6; the D gene is possibly TRBD1 (6 bases). CDR1 and CDR2 from the germline V gene are MNHNS and SASEGT. The V end was cut by 1 base, the J end by 6 bases, with 10 bases between. This CDR3 comprises 15 residues. CDR3 DNA: TGTGCCAGCAGTGAAGGGGGGGGCCGTAATTCACCCCTCCACTTT. Its translation: CASSEGGGRNSPLHF.

The J gene is TRBJ2-3, the V gene TRBV6-4; D unresolved. Germline V gives CDR1 MRHNA, CDR2 SNTAGT. The V and J ends lost 6 bases and 5 bases respectively, with 12 bases between them. The CDR3 contains 13 residues. CDR3 nucleotide sequence: TGTGCCAGCAGCCCCGATTTCGGAGATACGCAGTATTTT. Encoded protein: CASSPDFGDTQYF.

The genes are TRBV4-2 and TRBJ2-7; D might be TRBD2 (7 bases). Trimming stripped 4 bases from V and 3 bases from J, with 16 bases between. This CDR3 contains 15 residues. CDR1 and CDR2 from the germline V gene are LGHNA and YNFKEQ. CDR3 protein: CASSREGVPLYEQYF. As DNA, the CDR3 is TGTGCCAGCAGCCGGGAGGGGGTCCCTCTCTACGAGCAGTACTTC.

The chain employs TRBV2 and TRBJ1-5; no definite D call. The CDR3 extends over 14 amino acids. Per germline, CDR1 SNHLY and CDR2 FYNNEI. Trimming took 7 bases from V and 7 from J, leaving 17 bases between them. CDR3 residues: CASKREASNQPQHF. The CDR3 DNA follows: TGTGCCAGCAAAAGAGAAGCCTCTAACCAGCCCCAGCATTTT.

The J gene is TRBJ1-2, the V gene TRBV5-1; D not resolved. Per germline, CDR1 SGHRS and CDR2 YFSETQ. The CDR3 loop spans 13 amino acids. Trimming took off 4 bases at V and 5 bases at J, with 12 bases between the two ends. The CDR3 reads CASSQHRGYGYTF. The CDR3 DNA sequence: TGCGCCAGCAGCCAGCACCGAGGGTATGGCTACACCTTC.

This chain joins TRBV9 and TRBJ1-1; D is undetermined. Germline lookup yields CDR1 SGDLS and CDR2 YYNGEE. V lost 2 bases to trimming and J lost 3 bases, with 14 bases between them. The CDR3 has 15 residues. In DNA, the CDR3 is TGTGCCAGCAGCGTTCTCGCGGATTTCGACACTGAAGCTTTCTTT. Translated: CASSVLADFDTEAFF.

This clone was counted once. V gene TRBV28 combines with J gene TRBJ2-7, with a possible D match to TRBD2 (6 bases). The CDR3 loop spans 12 amino acids. The ends were cut back, 6 bases at V and 7 bases at J, with 13 bases in the middle. The germline V gene encodes CDR1 MDHEN and CDR2 SYDVKM. Here the CDR3 DNA reads TGTGCCAGCAGACGGATACGGGAGGAGCAGTACTTC. This codes for CASRRIREEQYF.

This clone appeared a single time. The chain joins TRBV30 to TRBJ2-7; 9 bases map to TRBD1. The germline V gene encodes CDR1 GTSNPN and CDR2 SVGIG (reference sequence). CDR3 length equals 15 residues. J lost 4 bases, V lost 7 bases, and 14 bases had no gene match. The CDR3 region is CALVSQDRGSYEQYF. The CDR3 DNA reads as TGTGCCTTAGTTTCTCAGGACAGGGGATCTTACGAGCAGTACTTC.